The 6 T cell receptor beta chains below were found in one sample sequenced in a study of vaccination effects on CD4 cells after COVID-19 (dated by TCRdb to between 2021 and 2024). For these TCRs, the target antigens are not known. Library preparation was by the immunoSEQ multiplex PCR assay. TCRdb stores this immuneACCESS table with in-frame sequences only. Part of the clones is absent; in the studies checked, under half of the shortfall reflects unresolved V genes, and no reason is known for the rest. This sample is represented by 37,000 or so clones; roughly 79% of them were singletons. The biggest ten clones account for 3% of the sample. After about 9 days of culture, CD4+ T cells were isolated with the EasySep CD4+ T cell isolation kit. Material: CD4+ T cells from PBMCs cultured without peptide, obtained before COVID-19 vaccination. These TCRs come from a human donor who received a COVID-19 vaccine.

This clone has just a few counts. The chain uses TRBV5-4 and TRBJ1-2; D not resolved. The CDR3 sequence is 16 residues long. CDR1 and CDR2 (germline): SGHNT, YYREEE (reference sequence). The V end lost 3 bases, the J end lost 3 bases, and 18 bases lay between the germline ends. CDR3 loop: CASSSGPFQADYGYTF. CDR3 DNA: TGTGCCAGCAGCTCCGGGCCTTTCCAGGCGGACTATGGCTACACCTTC.

The V and J genes are TRBV30 and TRBJ1-3, with D perhaps TRBD1 (6 bases). Trimming removed 5 bases at V and 2 bases at J, with 10 bases between. The CDR3 covers 13 residues. Germline CDR1 and CDR2: GTSNPN and SVGIG (reference sequence). The CDR3: CAWHRVTGNTIYF. CDR3 bases: TGTGCCTGGCACAGGGTGACTGGAAACACCATATATTTT.

This clone showed up just a few times. For the CDR3, the DNA is TGTGCCAGCAGCCGGACAGGGGGGAACACTGAAGCTTTCTTT. Translated, it gives CASSRTGGNTEAFF. The J gene is TRBJ1-1, the V gene TRBV5-8; 10 nucleotides line up with TRBD1. Losses at the gene ends were 4 bases for V and 1 base for J; bases not matched to a gene: 1. Germline loops: CDR1 SGHTS, CDR2 YDEGEE. The CDR3 runs to 14 residues.

The chain is built from TRBV19 and TRBJ1-5, with TRBD1 as a possible D gene (6 bases). The CDR3 sequence is 15 residues long. Germline values: CDR1 LNHDA, CDR2 SQIVND (reference sequence). V shed 5 bases and J shed 3 bases, with 14 bases lying between them. As DNA, the CDR3 is TGTGCCAGTAGTCCGACAGACAGGCCCAATCAGCCCCAGCATTTT. It codes for CASSPTDRPNQPQHF.

V usage is TRBV7-9 and J usage is TRBJ1-1; 7 nucleotides agree with TRBD1. The CDR3 is 15 residues long. V gave up 4 bases and J gave up 6 bases; unmatched junction bases: 11. Looked up from germline, CDR1 is SEHNR and CDR2 is FQNEAQ (reference sequence). The CDR3 is CASSSKGGAGPEAFF. The CDR3 DNA follows: TGTGCCAGCAGCTCTAAAGGGGGCGCAGGCCCTGAAGCTTTCTTT.

There are a few counts of this clone. In nucleotides, the CDR3 is TGCGCCAGCAGCTTTGGGGGCACAGAGACCCAGTACTTC. Translated: CASSFGGTETQYF. V usage is TRBV5-1 and J usage is TRBJ2-5, with D possibly TRBD1 on 6 matching bases. The V end lost 2 bases, the J end lost 4 bases, and 9 bases lay between the germline ends. This CDR3 has 13 amino acids. Germline values: CDR1 SGHRS, CDR2 YFSETQ.